The 29 T cell receptor beta chains below come from one sample, sequenced in a study of T cell repertoires in cytomegalovirus infection. MiXCR was run by TCRdb on the reads, yielding one entry per CDR3 protein. The sample lists 450,000 to 650,000 distinct CDR3 sequences, about 40% occurring once. Antigens for these TCRs are unknown. The sequences come from cultured PBMCs, collected from culture after CMV antigen stimulation. The receptors were sampled from a human donor in good health (CMV status not recorded). Some clones in this sample may be carry-over from other donors' samples.

This sequence joins TRBV6-1 and TRBJ1-4, with D possibly TRBD1 on 5 matching bases. V shed 1 base and J shed 6 bases, with 9 bases lying between them. Germline V gene lookup returns CDR1 MNHNS and CDR2 SASEGT. The CDR3 has 14 residues. For the CDR3, the DNA is TGTGCCAGCAGTGAAGGGGGGAGGCATGAAAAACTGTTTTTT. As protein: CASSEGGRHEKLFF.

The chain has TRBV4-2 and TRBJ1-3; the D is unclear. The CDR3 runs to 16 residues. V dropped 4 bases and J dropped 0 bases, with 13 bases sitting between them. In germline, CDR1 is LGHNA, CDR2 YNFKEQ. The CDR3 reads CASSLLRAGSGNTIYF. The CDR3 DNA reads TGTGCCAGCAGCCTCCTGAGGGCCGGCTCTGGAAACACCATATATTTT.

This clonotype was picked up a small number of times. The chain combines TRBV6-1 with TRBJ2-7; tentatively, D is TRBD2 (6 bases). V lost 4 bases and J 4 bases, leaving 14 bases between the germline ends. CDR3 size: 14 residues. Germline loops: CDR1 MNHNS, CDR2 SASEGT. CDR3 region: CASSGGDDPYEQYF. CDR3 coding DNA: TGTGCCAGCAGTGGGGGGGACGATCCTTACGAGCAGTACTTC.

The chain uses TRBV7-2 and TRBJ1-5, with D hard to call. Germline CDR1 SGHTA, CDR2 FQGNSA. CDR3 size: 11 residues. Between the trimmed V and J ends, which lost 8 bases and 11 bases, there was a span of 13 bases. The CDR3 coding sequence is TGTGCCAGCGGGGAGTCCGGGTCCCAGCATTTT. Encoded protein: CASGESGSQHF.

This clonotype has a handful of counts. V is TRBV6-2 or TRBV6-3 and J is TRBJ2-1; 8 nucleotides agree with TRBD2. V trimming: 0 bases; J trimming: 4 bases; junction bases outside the gene matches: 5. Per the germline V gene, CDR1 is MNHEY and CDR2 is SVGEGT. The length of the CDR3 is 16 residues. The CDR3 protein is CASSYSLAGPYNEQFF. The DNA of the CDR3 is TGTGCCAGCAGTTACTCCCTAGCGGGCCCGTACAATGAGCAGTTCTTC.

This clonotype was picked up a small number of times. V and J are TRBV6-6 and TRBJ1-2; maybe TRBD1 (5 bases). Trimming shortened V by 5 bases and J by 8 bases, and 18 bases separated the two germline ends. Germline CDR1 and CDR2: MNHNY and SVGAGI (reference sequence). The length of the CDR3 is 14 residues. The CDR3 region has the DNA TGTGCCAGCAGTACCGGTCCAGGGCTGGGAGGCTACACCTTC. Translating gives CASSTGPGLGGYTF.

V gene TRBV20-1 combines with J gene TRBJ1-3; D gene uncertain. CDR3 length: 15 amino acids. The V gene's germline CDR1 is DFQATT and CDR2 SNEGSKA (reference sequence). Trimming took 2 bases from V and 2 from J, leaving 13 bases between them. This chain's CDR3 is CSARNNLGPGNTIYF. The CDR3 nucleotides read TGCAGTGCTAGAAACAACCTCGGTCCTGGAAACACCATATATTTT.

This clonotype was counted only a few times. The chain couples TRBV3-1 to TRBJ1-1; 8 bases map to TRBD1. The ends lost 0 bases at V and 4 bases at J; junction bases unmatched: 1. The CDR3 is 14 amino acids. Germline V lookup: CDR1 LGHDT, CDR2 YNNKEL (reference sequence). For the CDR3, the DNA is TGTGCCAGCAGCCAAGAAACAGGGGGCACTGAAGCTTTCTTT. Its protein is CASSQETGGTEAFF. The full variable domain, rest sourced from reference TRBV3-1 and TRBJ1-1, is DTAVSQTPKYLVTQMGNDKSIKCEQNLGHDTMYWYKQDSKKFLKIMFSYNNKELIINETVPNRFSPKSPDKAHLNLHINSLELGDSAVYFCASSQETGGTEAFFGQGTRLTVV.

This clonotype was detected many times. The chain couples TRBV7-2 to TRBJ1-1; TRBD1 is a possible D gene (5 bases). Germline V gene lookup returns CDR1 SGHTA and CDR2 FQGNSA. V was trimmed by 1 base and J by 7 bases, leaving 10 bases between them. This CDR3 has 13 residues. The CDR3 sequence is CASSLEPGLEAFF. CDR3 bases: TGTGCCAGCAGCTTAGAGCCAGGGCTTGAAGCTTTCTTT.

V and J are TRBV12-3 or TRBV12-4 and TRBJ1-2; a possible D gene is TRBD1 (5 bases). V lost 8 bases and J 8 bases, leaving 15 bases between the germline ends. This CDR3 is 12 amino acids long. The CDR3 nucleotides are TGTGCCAGCTCCATGGGGCTTTTGGGCTACACCTTC. This gives the protein CASSMGLLGYTF.

This clonotype has a handful of counts. The chain carries TRBV7-2 and TRBJ2-5; 9 bases fit TRBD1. V lost 5 bases and J lost 5; bases outside the gene matches: 6. Germline V gene lookup returns CDR1 SGHTA and CDR2 FQGNSA. The CDR3 contains 14 residues. The CDR3 here is CASSPQTGGETQYF. The DNA for the CDR3 is TGTGCCAGCAGCCCGCAGACAGGGGGGGAGACCCAGTACTTC.

The chain joins TRBV6-1 to TRBJ2-2, with D hard to call. The V gene lost 8 bases and the J gene lost 6 bases, with 37 bases spanning the gap. Germline-derived CDR1 and CDR2 are MNHNS and SASEGT. The length of the CDR3 is 21 residues. The DNA for the CDR3 is TGTGCCAGCGGCCGAACCCCATCTCTAGTCGTGGGCGCTCGTGATGCCGGGGAGCTGTTTTTT. Its protein product is CASGRTPSLVVGARDAGELFF.

This clonotype was counted between two and nine times. The chain joins TRBV7-2 to TRBJ1-1; unclear D gene. The V gene lost 3 bases and the J gene lost 3 bases, with 8 bases spanning the gap. The CDR3 totals 13 residues. Germline CDR1 is SGHTA and CDR2 is FQGNSA. CDR3 residues: CASSFSADTEAFF. As DNA, the CDR3 is TGTGCCAGCAGCTTTAGTGCGGACACTGAAGCTTTCTTT.

V and J are TRBV24-1 and TRBJ2-5; 7 bases match TRBD1. The CDR3 contains 15 residues. With V trimmed by 2 bases and J by 5 bases, 7 bases remained unmatched. CDR1 and CDR2 from the germline V gene are KGHDR and SFDVKD. CDR3 in amino acids: CATSDSGTEGETQYF. CDR3 sequence (DNA): TGTGCCACCAGTGATTCCGGGACAGAAGGGGAGACCCAGTACTTC.

The chain is built from TRBV7-2 and TRBJ1-6; the D is unclear. The CDR3 loop spans 13 amino acids. V was trimmed by 1 base and J by 7 bases, leaving 5 bases between them. Germline-derived CDR1 and CDR2 are SGHTA and FQGNSA. This CDR3 is CASSLDWNSPLHF. The CDR3 DNA sequence: TGTGCCAGCAGCTTAGATTGGAATTCACCCCTCCACTTT. Using reference TRBV7-2 and TRBJ1-6 for the parts outside the CDR3, the full variable domain is GAGVSQSPSNKVTEKGKDVELRCDPISGHTALYWYRQSLGQGLEFLIYFQGNSAPDKSGLPSDRFSAERTGGSVSTLTIQRTQQEDSAVYLCASSLDWNSPLHFGNGTRLTVT.

V and J are TRBV5-4 and TRBJ1-6; D unclear. V was pared by 4 bases and J by 8 bases, with 7 bases between. From germline, CDR1 is SGHNT and CDR2 YYREEE (reference sequence). The CDR3 length is 12 residues. In nucleotides, the CDR3 is TGTGCCAGCAGCCTAACGGATTCACCCCTCCACTTT. This translates into CASSLTDSPLHF.

In its sample, this clonotype was seen a few times. The V call is TRBV7-9, the J call TRBJ1-1; possibly TRBD1 for D (6 bases). Germline assignment: CDR1 SEHNR and CDR2 FQNEAQ (reference sequence). The CDR3 runs to 12 residues. Trimming removed 5 bases at V and 4 bases at J, with 8 bases between. DNA for the CDR3: TGTGCCAGCAGCGTGGACAGCACTGAAGCTTTCTTT. It encodes CASSVDSTEAFF.

This clonotype turned up a few times. The chain joins TRBV19 to TRBJ2-6; D is unclear. Trimming stripped 2 bases from V and 3 bases from J, with 11 bases between. CDR3 length: 16 residues. Per the germline V gene, CDR1 is LNHDA and CDR2 is SQIVND (reference sequence). In DNA, the CDR3 is TGTGCCAGTAGTATACTAGGGTCCGGTGGGGCCAACGTCCTGACTTTC. This sequence encodes CASSILGSGGANVLTF.

This clonotype was seen more than once but under ten times. The chain has TRBV7-7 and TRBJ2-2; D gene uncertain. The CDR3 consists of 15 residues. Per the germline V gene, CDR1 is SSHAT and CDR2 is FNYEAQ (reference sequence). Trimming stripped 5 bases from V and 4 bases from J, with 14 bases between. The CDR3 DNA reads TGTGCCAGCAGCACCCGACATGGTGGCACCGGGGAGCTGTTTTTT. Its protein is CASSTRHGGTGELFF.

J is TRBJ2-1 and V is TRBV29-1; 8 bases line up with TRBD1. Germline CDR1 is SQVTM and CDR2 is ANQGSEA. With 5 bases clipped from V and 10 bases from J, the junction kept 13 bases outside the gene matches. CDR3 length equals 14 residues. The CDR3 region has the DNA TGCAGCGTTCGCTCCTACGGACAGGGAAGGGAGCAGTTCTTC. Protein product: CSVRSYGQGREQFF.

This clonotype came up a few times. For the CDR3, the DNA is TGTGCCAGCAGCCAAACCAATTCACCCCTCCACTTT. This codes for CASSQTNSPLHF. The gene calls are TRBV7-6 and TRBJ1-6; D is ambiguous. The ends were cut back, 5 bases at V and 7 bases at J, with 6 bases in the middle. The CDR3 totals 12 residues. Germline CDR1 and CDR2: SGHVS and FNYEAQ.

The chain is built from TRBV28 and TRBJ1-1, with D possibly TRBD1 on 6 matching bases. The ends were cut back, 6 bases at V and 4 bases at J, with 15 bases in the middle. The CDR3 covers 14 residues. The V gene's germline CDR1 is MDHEN and CDR2 SYDVKM. The CDR3 spells CASRAGQWGTEAFF. The CDR3 bases are TGTGCCAGCAGGGCTGGACAGTGGGGCACTGAAGCTTTCTTT. Full variable domain (rest looked up from reference TRBV28 and TRBJ1-1): DVKVTQSSRYLVKRTGEKVFLECVQDMDHENMFWYRQDPGLGLRLIYFSYDVKMKEKGDIPEGYSVSREKKERFSLILESASTNQTSMYLCASRAGQWGTEAFFGQGTRLTVV.

This clonotype was recorded a few times. The chain carries TRBV28 and TRBJ1-1, with TRBD1 matching over 7 bases. This CDR3 contains 12 residues. Germline V lookup: CDR1 MDHEN, CDR2 SYDVKM. The V segment lost 6 bases and the J segment 13 bases; nucleotides outside the gene matches: 11. This CDR3 reads CASSRYRDSLFF. Written as DNA, the CDR3 is TGTGCCAGCAGCCGATACCGGGACAGTCTTTTCTTT.

The table lists this clonotype with a few counts. At one boundary the junction diverges from the germline segment, which might be a read error. The CDR3 nucleotides are TGCGCCAGCAGCTTAGCGGGGGGGCCAGAAACGCAGTATTTT. It translates to CASSLAGGPETQYF. The V gene is TRBV5-1, the J gene TRBJ2-5, with 10 bases lining up with TRBD2. The DNA end is more similar to TRBJ2-3, so the J call may be wrong. Germline CDR1 SGHRS, CDR2 YFSETQ. The CDR3 consists of 14 residues.

This clonotype was counted between two and nine times. The CDR3 bases are TGTGCCAGCAGCTCCGGTTATAGGGGGGAGACCCAGTACTTC. Protein: CASSSGYRGETQYF. The chain links TRBV7-2 to TRBJ2-5; D might be TRBD1 (6 bases). The CDR3 has 14 residues. Germline CDR1 reads SGHTA; CDR2 reads FQGNSA. Trimming took off 4 bases at V and 5 bases at J, with 14 bases between the two ends.

This chain uses TRBV12-3 or TRBV12-4 with TRBJ2-3, with D perhaps matching TRBD1 or TRBD2 (5 bases each). The CDR3 has 13 residues. The germline V and J ends were trimmed by 8 bases and 2 bases, with 11 bases remaining between them. The CDR3, as DNA: TGTGCCAGCGGGGGAACCCACACAGATACGCAGTATTTT. This gives the protein CASGGTHTDTQYF.

V gene TRBV20-1 combines with J gene TRBJ2-3; TRBD2 matches 7 bases. The CDR3 consists of 14 residues. Looked up from germline, CDR1 is DFQATT and CDR2 is SNEGSKA (reference sequence). The V segment lost 0 bases and the J segment 4 bases; nucleotides outside the gene matches: 4. For the CDR3, the DNA is TGCAGTGCTAGAGAAGGGCGGGGGTCAGATACGCAGTATTTT. Translating it yields CSAREGRGSDTQYF.

The chain has TRBV6-6 and TRBJ1-2, with TRBD1 as a possible D gene (5 bases). Per germline, CDR1 MNHNY and CDR2 SVGAGI (reference sequence). This CDR3 has 17 amino acids. Trimming left V 5 bases short and J 4 bases short, with 23 bases between. DNA for the CDR3: TGTGCCAGCAGTACTCAACTAAGGGACGATGGGGGCTATGGCTACACCTTC. This sequence encodes CASSTQLRDDGGYGYTF.

This chain joins TRBV5-6 and TRBJ1-2; D gene unclear. Between the trimmed V and J ends, which lost 7 bases and 10 bases, there was a span of 11 bases. The CDR3 loop spans 10 amino acids. CDR1 SGHDT and CDR2 YYEEEE come from the germline V gene. Written as DNA, the CDR3 is TGTGCCAGCGGAAGGGTTGACTACACCTTC. It is translated as CASGRVDYTF.